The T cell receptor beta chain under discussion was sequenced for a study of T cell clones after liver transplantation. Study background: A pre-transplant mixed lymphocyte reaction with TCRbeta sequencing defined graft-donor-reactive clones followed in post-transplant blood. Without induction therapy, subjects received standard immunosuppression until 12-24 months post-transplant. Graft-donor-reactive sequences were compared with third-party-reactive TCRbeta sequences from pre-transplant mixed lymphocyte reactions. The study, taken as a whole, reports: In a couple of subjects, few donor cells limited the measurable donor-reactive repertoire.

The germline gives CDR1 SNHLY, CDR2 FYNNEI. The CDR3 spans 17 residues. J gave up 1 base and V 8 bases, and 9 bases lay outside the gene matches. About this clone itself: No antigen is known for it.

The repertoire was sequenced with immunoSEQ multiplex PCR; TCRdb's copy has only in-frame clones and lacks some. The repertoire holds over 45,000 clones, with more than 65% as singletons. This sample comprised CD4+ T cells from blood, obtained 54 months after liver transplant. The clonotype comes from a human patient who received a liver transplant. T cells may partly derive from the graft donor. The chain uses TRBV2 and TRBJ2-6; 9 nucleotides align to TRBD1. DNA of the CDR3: TGTGCCAGCTTTCCGGGACAGGGTTCATCTGGGGCCAACGTCCTGACTTTC. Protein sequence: CASFPGQGSSGANVLTF.